The next 16 T cell receptor beta chains were all read from a single sample in a study of blood T cell repertoires in COVID-19. The method was immunoSEQ multiplex PCR; TCRdb's version includes in-frame clones alone and lacks a portion of them. The table records 90,000 to 120,000 clones, 70% to 90% of them present only once. Sequences were obtained from peripheral blood. These receptors originate from a man aged 50-60 years with active or convalescent COVID-19.

The V call is TRBV27, the J call TRBJ1-4, with TRBD1 matching over 7 bases. With 5 bases clipped from V and 5 bases from J, the junction kept 8 bases outside the gene matches. Germline CDR1 is MNHEY and CDR2 is SMNVEV (reference sequence). The CDR3 has 15 residues. CDR3 nucleotide sequence: TGTGCCAGCAGTCCTAACAGGGGAGAGAATGAAAAACTGTTTTTT. It specifies CASSPNRGENEKLFF.

The chain combines TRBV27 with TRBJ1-1; D may be TRBD1 (6 bases). Looked up from germline, CDR1 is MNHEY and CDR2 is SMNVEV (reference sequence). V lost 5 bases and J lost 3, with 19 bases in between. The CDR3 is 16 amino acids. The CDR3 nucleotides are TGTGCCAGCAGTGTCACAGGGTTTCGGGGGGACACTGAAGCTTTCTTT. It yields the protein CASSVTGFRGDTEAFF.

V gene TRBV6-6 combines with J gene TRBJ2-7; TRBD1 matches at 10 bases. J was trimmed by 6 bases and V by 5 bases; bases with no gene match: 7. The CDR3 extends over 14 amino acids. CDR1 is MNHNY, CDR2 SVGAGI, per germline (reference sequence). CDR3 nucleotides: TGTGCCAGCAGTGCGTCCGGGACAGGGGTCGAGCAGTACTTC. This gives the protein CASSASGTGVEQYF.

A single count supports this clone. V is TRBV5-4 and J is TRBJ1-5, with D maybe TRBD1 (5 bases). Germline CDR1 SGHNT, CDR2 YYREEE (reference sequence). V was clipped by 2 bases and J by 5 bases, with 8 bases between them. The CDR3 spans 13 residues. CDR3 DNA sequence: TGTGCCAGCAGCTTCGGGGGGGATCAGCCCCAGCATTTT. This encodes CASSFGGDQPQHF.

The rearrangement links TRBV6-5 to TRBJ1-6; the match to TRBD1 covers 11 bases. This CDR3 has 15 residues. Per germline, CDR1 MNHEY and CDR2 SVGAGI. V was clipped by 6 bases and J by 6 bases; unmatched bases: 4. DNA of the CDR3: TGTGCCAGCAGAGACGGGACAGGGGGTAATTCACCCCTCCACTTT. Translation: CASRDGTGGNSPLHF.

This chain uses TRBV5-1 with TRBJ2-7; D not certain. Germline-derived CDR1 and CDR2 are SGHRS and YFSETQ. CDR3 length equals 15 residues. The V and J ends lost 0 bases and 0 bases respectively, with 10 bases between them. CDR3 amino acids: CASSLEHLDSYEQYF. CDR3 nucleotides: TGCGCCAGCAGCTTGGAACACCTCGACTCCTACGAGCAGTACTTC.

The chain is built from TRBV28 and TRBJ2-5; 8 bases are shared with TRBD2. CDR1 is MDHEN and CDR2 is SYDVKM in the germline V gene. J gave up 0 bases and V 1 base, and 13 bases lay outside the gene matches. The CDR3 contains 19 residues. For the CDR3, the DNA is TGTGCCAGCAGTTTATCCCCGGGACTAGGGGGGGTGTACCAAGAGACCCAGTACTTC. Its translation: CASSLSPGLGGVYQETQYF.

A note on this clone: Compared with germline, one end of the junction differs, possibly owing to a read error. V gene TRBV7-9 combines with J gene TRBJ1-2; unclear D gene. The CDR3 has 14 amino acids. Looked up from germline, CDR1 is SEHNR and CDR2 is FQNEAQ (reference sequence). The CDR3 DNA reads as TGTGCCAGCAGATTAGGTTCACTTAACTATGGCTACACCTTC. Translating gives CASRLGSLNYGYTF.

The V gene is TRBV21-1, the J gene TRBJ2-7; the DNA was not compared with TRBD2, the D call given in the table. TRBV21-1 is shown as a pseudogene. The CDR3 sequence is 16 residues long. CDR3 sequence: CASSKGVAGPRHEQYF. The CDR3, as DNA: TGTGCCAGCAGCAAAGGAGTAGCGGGGCCTCGCCACGAGCAGTACTTC.

The chain joins TRBV6-5 to TRBJ2-7; 9 bases are shared with TRBD2. This CDR3 has 15 residues. CDR1 and CDR2 (germline): MNHEY, SVGAGI. V dropped 6 bases and J dropped 3; count of bases not matched to a gene: 9. The DNA of the CDR3 is TGTGCCAGCAGATTTACGGCGGGAGGGCACTACGAGCAGTACTTC. Protein sequence: CASRFTAGGHYEQYF.

The chain recombines TRBV7-9 with TRBJ2-1, with 10 bases matching TRBD2. Unmatched junction bases numbered 9, after V lost 5 bases and J lost 5 bases. CDR1 is SEHNR, CDR2 FQNEAQ, per germline (reference sequence). The CDR3 length is 16 residues. CDR3 region: CASSPRLAGLNNEQFF. CDR3 DNA sequence: TGTGCCAGCAGCCCCCGACTAGCGGGCCTTAACAATGAGCAGTTCTTC.

This chain joins TRBV18 and TRBJ1-2, with TRBD1 identical over 10 bases. The germline V gene has CDR1 KGHSH and CDR2 LQKENI. V shed 4 bases and J 5 bases; nucleotides not matched to a gene: 10. The CDR3 contains 16 residues. As DNA, the CDR3 is TGTGCCAGCTCACAAACTCCGGGACAGGGGAATTATGGCTACACCTTC. Protein sequence: CASSQTPGQGNYGYTF.

The chain uses TRBV7-6 and TRBJ2-1; D ambiguous. CDR3 size: 16 residues. V was shortened by 5 bases and J by 5 bases, with 19 bases between the two germline ends. Germline V gene lookup returns CDR1 SGHVS and CDR2 FNYEAQ. Here the CDR3 reads CASSPSARINNNEQFF. The CDR3 DNA is TGTGCCAGCAGCCCGTCAGCGCGTATCAATAACAATGAGCAGTTCTTC.

In its sample, this clone was seen a few times. The chain joins TRBV10-3 to TRBJ2-1; 12 positions agree with TRBD1. CDR3 size: 12 residues. V lost 9 bases, J lost 8 bases, and 2 bases stayed unmatched. Germline assignment: CDR1 ENHRY and CDR2 SYGVKD. CDR3: CAIGTGGHEQFF. In DNA form, the CDR3 reads TGTGCCATTGGGACAGGGGGCCATGAGCAGTTCTTC.

The V gene is TRBV29-1, the J gene TRBJ1-6; D might be TRBD1 (6 bases). This CDR3 contains 13 residues. The germline V gene has CDR1 SQVTM and CDR2 ANQGSEA. The V and J ends lost 4 bases and 8 bases respectively, with 12 bases between them. DNA of the CDR3: TGCAGCGTTGCGTCCAGGGGAGATTCACCCCTCCACTTT. Its protein product is CSVASRGDSPLHF.

The table lists this clone with a count of one. This chain joins TRBV19 and TRBJ2-3; no firm D call. This CDR3 spans 13 amino acids. Germline values: CDR1 LNHDA, CDR2 SQIVND (reference sequence). Trimming left V 3 bases short and J 1 base short, with 5 bases between. The CDR3, as DNA: TGTGCCAGTAGTATTACAGGCACAGATACGCAGTATTTT. Its protein is CASSITGTDTQYF.